This is a list of T cell receptor beta chains from one sample in a study of blood T cell repertoires in COVID-19. The table came from immunoSEQ multiplex PCR; TCRdb's copy has only in-frame clones and leaves some out. This table holds tens of thousands of clones, around four fifths found once. What was sequenced was peripheral blood. These receptors were collected from a man aged 50 or older with acute or convalescent COVID-19. CDR3s include the opening cysteine and the closing phenylalanine or tryptophan. The order of the fields is CDR3 DNA, CDR3 protein, clone size, J gene, D gene, V gene. D genes are given only for firm matches. Size values are once, few and many counts, or a class for expanded clones, and some rows have none.

DNA: TGCGCCAGCAGCCCCTTCCCCCGGACGGGCAGGGTGACCCAGTACTTC
CDR3: CASSPFPRTGRVTQYF
size: .
J: TRBJ2-5
D: .
V: TRBV5-1

DNA: TGTGCCAGCAGTTATCTGGGACAGGGGGGGGTCAATGAGCAGTTCTTC
CDR3: CASSYLGQGGVNEQFF
size: .
J: TRBJ2-1
D: TRBD1
V: TRBV27

DNA: TGTGCCAGCAGCCCCAGACTAGCGGTTGCGGTGCAGTTCTTC
CDR3: CASSPRLAVAVQFF
size: .
J: TRBJ2-1
D: TRBD2
V: TRBV2

DNA: TGTGCCACCAGCACGACTTGGACAGGGGAAAATTCACCCCTCCACTTT
CDR3: CATSTTWTGENSPLHF
size: .
J: TRBJ1-6
D: TRBD1
V: TRBV15

DNA: TGTGCCAGCTGGAGTAGGGGGATCAGCACAGATACGCAGTATTTT
CDR3: CASWSRGISTDTQYF
size: .
J: TRBJ2-3
D: .
V: TRBV2

DNA: TGTGCCAGCGGTGGGCGGGGGACCACAGATACGCAGTATTTT
CDR3: CASGGRGTTDTQYF
size: once
J: TRBJ2-3
D: TRBD2
V: TRBV2

DNA: TGTGCCAGCAGCCCCAGGTCATGGGCTTCACCCCTCCACTTT
CDR3: CASSPRSWASPLHF
size: .
J: TRBJ1-6
D: .
V: TRBV7-8

DNA: TGTGCCAGCAGTTCGCTTAGCGGATCAGGGACCCAGTACTTC
CDR3: CASSSLSGSGTQYF
size: .
J: TRBJ2-5
D: .
V: TRBV6-5

DNA: TGTGCCAGCTTTACAGGGGGATCGAATCAGCCCCAGCATTTT
CDR3: CASFTGGSNQPQHF
size: once
J: TRBJ1-5
D: TRBD1
V: TRBV6-5

DNA: TGTGCCAGCAGCACCCTGACAGGCAATGAGCAGTTCTTC
CDR3: CASSTLTGNEQFF
size: .
J: TRBJ2-1
D: .
V: TRBV9

DNA: TGTGCCAGCAGCGAGGCGGGCTCAACTAATGAAAAACTGTTTTTT
CDR3: CASSEAGSTNEKLFF
size: .
J: TRBJ1-4
D: .
V: TRBV3-1/TRBV3-2

DNA: TGTGCCAGCAGTCGAAATATCCGCCGACAGCCGAGCTCCTACAATGAGCAGTTCTTC
CDR3: CASSRNIRRQPSSYNEQFF
size: .
J: TRBJ2-1
D: .
V: TRBV28